This TCR beta chain was captured by sequencing in a study of T-cell memory formation after mild COVID-19. Findings and limits, study-wide: There was no confirmation that second-wave clones peaking on day 37 were SARS-CoV-2 specific.

Constant-segment primers and 5'RACE yielded cDNA libraries for TCR alpha and TCR beta, each carrying sample barcodes and UMIs. MiXCR was run by TCRdb on the 5' RACE reads, yielding one entry per CDR3 protein. The data contain more than 80,000 distinct CDR3 sequences, around 12% of them seen just once; the ten biggest clones take up about 27%. With regard to this clonotype: Its matching antigen is unknown.

The ends were cut back, 4 bases at V and 2 bases at J, with 9 bases in the middle. Germline V gene lookup returns CDR1 SGHDT and CDR2 YYEEEE. The CDR3 loop spans 13 amino acids. This sequence was found in an adult woman who had mild COVID-19 (a few samples of this study predate the infection). Cell type and time point are not known. The chain carries TRBV5-6 and TRBJ1-1; D not certain. Sequenced sample: PBMCs or a T cell subset sorted from them (not recorded which). CDR3 sequence (DNA): TGTGCCAGCAGCCGGGGATCTAACACTGAAGCTTTCTTT. Translated: CASSRGSNTEAFF.